This T cell receptor (beta chain) was found in a study of radiation and T cells in renal cell carcinoma. Study outcomes and limitations: From baseline, blood top tumor clonotypes peaked at 2 weeks post-radiation.

Time point given: baseline pretreatment blood. Treatment: 15 Gy SBRT to primary tumor, nephrectomy 4 weeks later. Blood was sampled at baseline, 2 weeks and 4 weeks after SBRT. As to this clone: Its specificity is unknown.

TCRdb keeps only in-frame clones here, not all; method: immunoSEQ multiplex PCR. The sample consists of about 50,000 clones, 75% to 85% of them appearing once. V lost 0 bases to trimming and J lost 7 bases, with 9 bases between them. Germline V lookup: CDR1 LGHNA, CDR2 YNFKEQ. The CDR3 is 13 residues long. This chain uses TRBV4-2 with TRBJ2-5; no definite D call. The clonotype comes from a woman aged 70 to 79 with renal cell carcinoma. Sequencing was performed on blood, taken from a patient whose treatment included radiotherapy and nephrectomy. CDR3 nucleotides: TGTGCCAGCAGCCAAGATGAGGCCGGGACCCAGTACTTC. It is translated as CASSQDEAGTQYF.